The T cell receptor beta chain under discussion was sequenced for a study of T cells after yellow fever vaccination. The CDR3 loop spans 11 amino acids. V was cut by 4 bases and J by 5 bases, with 6 bases left in between. Germline CDR1 is SGHKS and CDR2 is YYEKEE (reference sequence). Regarding the study as a whole: Reappearing after the booster were most of the clones from primary vaccination (around 96% CD4, 85% to 90% CD8).

This clonotype has ten or more counts. TCRdb used MiXCR to reprocess the 5' RACE reads, holding one entry per CDR3 protein. The sample shows roughly 30,000 distinct CDR3 sequences, approximately 10% of them seen only once. The TCR comes from a man aged 18 to 30 who received the YFV17D yellow fever vaccine. This chain connects TRBV5-5 to TRBJ1-1; D remains ambiguous. Sequencing used PBMCs, either bulk or a sorted T-cell subset (CD4+, CD8+, memory, or dextramer-sorted; not recorded which), obtained approximately 15 days after the first yellow fever vaccination. The CDR3 DNA reads as TGTGCCAGCAGCCTGGAAACTGAAGCTTTCTTT. It codes for CASSLETEAFF. The full variable domain, rest sourced from reference TRBV5-5 and TRBJ1-1, is DAGVTQSPTHLIKTRGQQVTLRCSPISGHKSVSWYQQVLGQGPQFIFQYYEKEERGRGNFPDRFSARQFPNYSSELNVNALLLGDSALYLCASSLETEAFFGQGTRLTVV.